This passage covers 3 T cell receptor beta chains from one sample sequenced in a study of cytomegalovirus exposure and HLA in healthy donors. PCR involved 60 Vbeta and 13 Jbeta primers. Some clones are missing from TCRdb's copy, which holds only in-frame ones; the method was immunoSEQ multiplex PCR. This sample carries 120,000 or so clones, with around 3.9% going to the ten biggest clones. Sample: PBMCs. The receptor set was obtained from a man in his late teens or twenties in good health and CMV-seronegative.

J is TRBJ1-1 and V is TRBV30; tentative D call: TRBD1 (5 bases). Germline V gives CDR1 GTSNPN, CDR2 SVGIG (reference sequence). This CDR3 has 11 residues. Trimming took 8 bases from V and 3 from J, leaving 10 bases between them. The CDR3 here is CAGGRYTEAFF. The CDR3 DNA reads TGTGCCGGGGGGAGGTACACTGAAGCTTTCTTT.

CDR3 bases: TGTGCCAGCAGCTTCTTACCGGGACAGGGAATGGAGGAAGCTTTCTTT. It is translated as CASSFLPGQGMEEAFF. This chain uses TRBV7-9 with TRBJ1-1, with TRBD1 identical over 9 bases. The CDR3 runs to 16 residues. Germline CDR1 SEHNR, CDR2 FQNEAQ (reference sequence). Trimming cost V 3 bases and J 8 bases; bases outside gene matches: 13.

The V and J genes are TRBV5-5 and TRBJ2-5, with D hard to call. Looked up from germline, CDR1 is SGHKS and CDR2 is YYEKEE (reference sequence). The CDR3 runs to 13 residues. The V gene lost 4 bases and the J gene lost 5 bases, with 12 bases spanning the gap. The CDR3 loop reads CASSPSSEETQYF. Written as DNA, the CDR3 is TGTGCCAGCAGCCCATCTAGTGAGGAGACCCAGTACTTC.